This T cell receptor (beta chain) comes out of a study of cytomegalovirus exposure and HLA in healthy donors. Study-wide results and caveats: Later analysis indicated greater clonal expansion among HLA-associated TCR beta chains than among equally common other chains. Using a false discovery rate of 0.05, a later analysis showed that fewer than 20,000 TCR beta sequences were associated with HLA alleles.

In the PCR, 60 Vbeta and 13 Jbeta primers were used. Clones were read by immunoSEQ multiplex PCR, and TCRdb kept only the in-frame ones, dropping some. In the table there are some 120,000 clones, around 73% of which are singletons. From germline, CDR1 is SGHNT and CDR2 YYREEE (reference sequence). Trimming shortened V by 0 bases and J by 0 bases, and 7 bases separated the two germline ends. The CDR3 is 15 amino acids. Each donor was healthy, and each was a bone marrow donor. This clone was detected only a few times. Its specificity is unknown. Material for sequencing was PBMCs. This receptor was obtained from a man aged 60-69 years in good health and CMV-seropositive. The J gene is TRBJ1-3, the V gene TRBV5-4; D uncertain. The DNA of the CDR3 is TGTGCCAGCAGCTTGGACGGGATCTCTGGAAACACCATATATTTT. Translating it yields CASSLDGISGNTIYF.